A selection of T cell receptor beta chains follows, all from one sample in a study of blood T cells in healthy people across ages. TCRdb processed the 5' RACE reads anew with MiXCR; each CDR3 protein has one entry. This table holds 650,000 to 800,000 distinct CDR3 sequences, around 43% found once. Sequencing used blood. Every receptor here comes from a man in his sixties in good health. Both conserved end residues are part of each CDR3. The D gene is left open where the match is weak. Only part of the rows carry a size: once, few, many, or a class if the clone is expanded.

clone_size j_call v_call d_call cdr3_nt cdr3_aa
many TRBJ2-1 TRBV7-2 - TGTGCCAGCAGCTTAGTACGGGGAAAGAACAATGAGCAGTTCTTC CASSLVRGKNNEQFF
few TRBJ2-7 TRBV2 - TGTGCCAGCAGTGATGAGGGAGGGACAATCTACGAGCAGTACTTC CASSDEGGTIYEQYF
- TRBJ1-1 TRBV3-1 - TGTGCCAGCAGCCCTAGCCCGGGCGGGGGGATGAACACTGAAGCTTTCTTT CASSPSPGGGMNTEAFF
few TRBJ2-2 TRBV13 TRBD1 TGTGCCAGCAGCCCAGCAGGGGGTTGGACCGGGGAGCTGTTTTTT CASSPAGGWTGELFF
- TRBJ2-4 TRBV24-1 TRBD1 TGTGCCACCTCCCACCGGGACAGCAGGTGGGAGCAGTACTTC CATSHRDSRWEQYF
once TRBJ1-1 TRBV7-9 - TGTGCCAGCAGGGAGGAGGGGACTGAAGCTTTCTTT CASREEGTEAFF
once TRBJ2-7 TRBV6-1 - TGTGCCAGCAGTGAAGGATGGACAATCTACGAGCAGTACTTC CASSEGWTIYEQYF
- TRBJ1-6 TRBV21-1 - TGTGCCAGCAGCAAGCGGGCGTCACCCCTCCACTTT CASSKRASPLHF
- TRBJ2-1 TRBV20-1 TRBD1 TGCAGTGCTAGCCACGGGACAGATTCCTACAATGAGCAGTTCTTC CSASHGTDSYNEQFF
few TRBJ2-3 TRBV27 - TGTGCCAGCAGTCCCGGCCCAGGAGGAGATACGCAGTATTTT CASSPGPGGDTQYF
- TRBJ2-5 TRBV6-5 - TGTGCCAGCAGTCTACAGGGTTCGGCTATTAGGGAGACCCAGTACTTC CASSLQGSAIRETQYF
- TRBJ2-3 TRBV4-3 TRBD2 TGCGCCAGCAGCCAAGATGCGGGAGGATCTCACACAGATACGCAGTATTTT CASSQDAGGSHTDTQYF
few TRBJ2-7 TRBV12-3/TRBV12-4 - TGTGCCAGCAGGGCCGGAGGGACGGTGAACTACGAGCAGTACTTC CASRAGGTVNYEQYF
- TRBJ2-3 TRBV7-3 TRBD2 TGTGCCAGCAGCCAGGGACTAGCGGGGGTAGGAGATACGCAGTATTTT CASSQGLAGVGDTQYF
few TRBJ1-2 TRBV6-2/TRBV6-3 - TGTGCCAGCAGTTATGGGGGTCCGGCTAACTATGGCTACACCTTC CASSYGGPANYGYTF
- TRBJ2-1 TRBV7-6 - TGTGCCAGCAGCTCGACCTTGGTCTCCTACAATGAGCAGTTCTTC CASSSTLVSYNEQFF
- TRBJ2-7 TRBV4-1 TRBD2 TGCGCCAGCAGCCAAGATTTAACTAGCGGGAGCTACAATGAGCAGTACTTC CASSQDLTSGSYNEQYF
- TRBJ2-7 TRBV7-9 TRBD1 TGTGCCAGCAGCGAACCGGGACAGGGTGCCTACGAGCAGTACTTC CASSEPGQGAYEQYF
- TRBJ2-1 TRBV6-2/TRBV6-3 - TGTGCCAGCAGTTACCGGCAGGGCTCCCAAGAGACCCAGTTCTTC CASSYRQGSQETQFF
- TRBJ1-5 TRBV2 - TGTGCCAGCAGTTTTAGATCGACCGGGACAACAGTCCAGCCCCAGCATTTT CASSFRSTGTTVQPQHF
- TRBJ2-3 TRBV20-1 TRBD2 TGCAGTGCTAGAGGTCCGACGGGGGGAGGCGGAACAGATACGCAGTATTTT CSARGPTGGGGTDTQYF
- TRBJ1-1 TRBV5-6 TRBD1 TGTGCCAGCAGCTTATACACAGGGGGTCGGTACACTGAAGCTTTCTTT CASSLYTGGRYTEAFF
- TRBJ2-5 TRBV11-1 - TGTGCCAGCAGCTTAGGTAGTAGCCTGGGAGTAGAGGCCCAGTACTTC CASSLGSSLGVEAQYF
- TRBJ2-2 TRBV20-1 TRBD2 TGCAGTGCTAAACGAGGGCTAGCGGGAGGGCCTGGGGAGCTGTTTTTT CSAKRGLAGGPGELFF
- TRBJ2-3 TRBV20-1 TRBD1 TGCAGTGCTAGGGGGAGGACAGGGGACACAGATACGCAGTATTTT CSARGRTGDTDTQYF
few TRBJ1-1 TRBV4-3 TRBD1 TGCGCCAGCAGTGGATCCAGGGGGACTGAAGCTTTCTTT CASSGSRGTEAFF
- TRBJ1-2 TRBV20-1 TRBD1 TGCAGTGCTAGAGATACTGGGACAGTCCCTAACTATGGCTACACCTTC CSARDTGTVPNYGYTF
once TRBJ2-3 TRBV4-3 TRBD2 TGCGCCAGCAGCCAAGAGGCGGGGGGCCGCACAGATACGCAGTATTTT CASSQEAGGRTDTQYF
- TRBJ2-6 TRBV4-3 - TGCGCCAGCAGCCAAGTTGACAGTTCCCTCTCTGGGGCCAACGTCCTGACTTTC CASSQVDSSLSGANVLTF
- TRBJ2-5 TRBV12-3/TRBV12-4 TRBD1 TGTGCCAGCAGTCCCCACCTGAGGACAGGGGGCGTTGAGACCCAGTACTTC CASSPHLRTGGVETQYF
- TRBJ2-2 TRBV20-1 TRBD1 TGCAGTGCTAGAGAAGGGACAGGGGTCGGGGAGCTGTTTTTT CSAREGTGVGELFF
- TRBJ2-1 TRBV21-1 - TGTGCCAGGCCGACTAGCGGGGGGCCCAACTACAATGAGCAGTTCTTC CARPTSGGPNYNEQFF
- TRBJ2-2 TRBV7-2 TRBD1 TGTGCCAGCAGCTATGACAGGGTGGGGACCGGGGAGCTGTTTTTT CASSYDRVGTGELFF
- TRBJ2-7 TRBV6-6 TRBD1 TGTGCCAGCACCAGACGGGACAGAGAGTACGAGCAGTACTTC CASTRRDREYEQYF
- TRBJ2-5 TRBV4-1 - TGCGCCAGCAGCCCACTCGGGGGTAGTAGAGAGACCCAGTACTTC CASSPLGGSRETQYF
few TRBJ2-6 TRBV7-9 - TGTGCCAGCAGCTTGGATAGTCCCTGGGGGGCCAACGTCCTGACTTTC CASSLDSPWGANVLTF
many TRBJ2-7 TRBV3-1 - TGTGCCAGCAGCCAAGAGGGGACCTACGAGCAGTACTTC CASSQEGTYEQYF
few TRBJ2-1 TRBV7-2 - TGTGCCAGCAGCTTATTGTGGGGGCTCTACAATGAGCAGTTCTTC CASSLLWGLYNEQFF
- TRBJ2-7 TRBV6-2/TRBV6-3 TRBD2 TGTGCCAGCAGTGCCTTTAGCGGGGCGATATACGAGCAGTACTTC CASSAFSGAIYEQYF
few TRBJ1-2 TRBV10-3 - TGTGCCACCCGGGGGGAAAACAACTATGGCTACACCTTC CATRGENNYGYTF
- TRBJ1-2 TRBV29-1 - TGCAGCGTTGATGATGAGCGGGGGGACTATGGCTACACCTTC CSVDDERGDYGYTF
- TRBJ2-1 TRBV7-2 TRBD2 TGTGCCAGCAGCTTTAGCGGGGGGGCAGTCTATGAGCAGTTCTTC CASSFSGGAVYEQFF
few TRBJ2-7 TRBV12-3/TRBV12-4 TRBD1 TGTGCCAGCAGCAAACAGGGGGTCCTCTACGAGCAGTACTTC CASSKQGVLYEQYF
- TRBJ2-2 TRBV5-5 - TGTGCCAGCAGCTTGGGAGTAGAGGGGGAGCTGTTTTTT CASSLGVEGELFF
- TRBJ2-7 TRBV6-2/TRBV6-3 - TGTGCCAGCAGTTACTGGGGTTCAAATACCTACGAGCAGTACTTC CASSYWGSNTYEQYF